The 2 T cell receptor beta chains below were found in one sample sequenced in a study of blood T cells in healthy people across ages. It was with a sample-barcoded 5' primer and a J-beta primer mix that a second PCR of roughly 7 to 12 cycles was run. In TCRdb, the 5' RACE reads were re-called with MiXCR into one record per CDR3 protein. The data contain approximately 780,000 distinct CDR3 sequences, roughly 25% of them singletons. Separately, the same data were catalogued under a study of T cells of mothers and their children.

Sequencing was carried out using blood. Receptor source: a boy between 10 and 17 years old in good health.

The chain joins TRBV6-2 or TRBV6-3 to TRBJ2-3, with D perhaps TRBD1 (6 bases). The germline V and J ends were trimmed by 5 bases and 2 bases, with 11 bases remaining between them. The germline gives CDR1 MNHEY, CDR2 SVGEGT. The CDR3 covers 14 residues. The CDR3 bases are TGTGCCAGCAGTAAAAAGGGGGTCACAGATACGCAGTATTTT. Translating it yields CASSKKGVTDTQYF.

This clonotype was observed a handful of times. The CDR3 loop is CAWSVRSNQPQHF. DNA of the CDR3: TGTGCCTGGAGTGTACGTAGCAATCAGCCCCAGCATTTT. The V call is TRBV30, the J call TRBJ1-5; D not certain. The germline V gene encodes CDR1 GTSNPN and CDR2 SVGIG (reference sequence). V dropped 0 bases and J dropped 0 bases, with 3 bases sitting between them. The CDR3 extends over 13 amino acids.